These T cell receptor beta chains were read from a single sample in a study of T cell responses to AZD1222 COVID-19 vaccine. Generated by immunoSEQ multiplex PCR, the TCRdb table keeps only in-frame clones and is missing some. Among roughly 150,000 clones listed, about nine tenths were seen once. Sequenced here: peripheral blood, sampled on day 0 of AZD1222 vaccination. Receptor source: an adult in good health. CDR3s include the opening cysteine and the closing phenylalanine or tryptophan. The order of the fields is V gene, J gene, clone size, D gene, CDR3 DNA, CDR3 protein. The D gene is left open where the match is weak. Clone size is stated in some rows and not others, as once, few, many or a class when expanded.

TRBV5-4	TRBJ1-2	-	TRBD1	TGTGCCAGCAGCCCCACAGGGGGCCAGGGTGGCTACACCTTC	CASSPTGGQGGYTF
TRBV5-1	TRBJ2-7	-	TRBD1	TGCGCCAGCAGCCCAAGGACAGGGCCTACCTACGAGCAGTACTTC	CASSPRTGPTYEQYF
TRBV19	TRBJ1-5	-	-	TGTGCCAGTACCCGGGGGCGGCAAGCCGATCAGCCCCAGCATTTT	CASTRGRQADQPQHF
TRBV19	TRBJ1-4	-	-	TGTGCCAGTAGTATAGGTACGGGCCCTAATGAAAAACTGTTTTTT	CASSIGTGPNEKLFF
TRBV5-1	TRBJ2-1	few	TRBD2	TGCGCCAGCAGCTTGGACCGCGGGAGATCCTACAATGAGCAGTTCTTC	CASSLDRGRSYNEQFF
TRBV6-5	TRBJ1-2	once	-	TGTGCCAGCAGTTACTCGGGGGCGCGTGGCTACACCTTC	CASSYSGARGYTF
TRBV28	TRBJ1-2	-	-	TGTGCCAGCAGTTTGGGCACTGACTATGGCTACACCTTC	CASSLGTDYGYTF
TRBV15	TRBJ2-2	-	-	TGTGCCACCAGCAGAGGTGAATCCCACACCGGGGAGCTGTTTTTT	CATSRGESHTGELFF
TRBV29-1	TRBJ2-5	once	-	TGCAGCGCCCTCCAAGAGACCCAGTACTTC	CSALQETQYF
TRBV28	TRBJ1-1	-	-	TGTGCCAGCAGTTTGTCAGGCACTGAAGCTTTCTTT	CASSLSGTEAFF
TRBV18	TRBJ2-7	-	TRBD2	TGTGCCAGCCGGACTAGCGGGAGCAGGGGAGTCTACGAGCAGTACTTC	CASRTSGSRGVYEQYF
TRBV7-2	TRBJ1-4	-	TRBD1	TGTGCCAGCAGCCAGAGCCTGGGGCAGGCCCCAGGGGGAGCTGAAAAACTGTTTTTT	CASSQSLGQAPGGAEKLFF
TRBV7-9	TRBJ1-1	-	TRBD1	TGTGCCAGCAGCCTAACAGGGGCCCCCACTGAAGCTTTCTTT	CASSLTGAPTEAFF
TRBV30	TRBJ1-3	-	TRBD1	TGTGCCTGGACCCAGGGGGAGTTCGCTGGAAACACCATATATTTT	CAWTQGEFAGNTIYF
TRBV14	TRBJ2-3	-	-	TGTGCCAGCAGCCAAGATTCCGCGGGAACTAGCACAGATACGCAGTATTTT	CASSQDSAGTSTDTQYF
TRBV6-5	TRBJ1-1	-	TRBD1	TGTGCCAGCGTCCTACAGGGGCGAGGCACTGAAGCTTTCTTT	CASVLQGRGTEAFF
TRBV27	TRBJ1-5	-	-	TGTGCCAGCAGTTTAGGTGGGGGGAGCAATCAGCCCCAGCATTTT	CASSLGGGSNQPQHF
TRBV28	TRBJ1-1	-	-	TGTGCCTCAAAGGGTGAGGGGACCACTGAAGCTTTCTTT	CASKGEGTTEAFF
TRBV10-1	TRBJ1-6	-	-	TGCGCCAGCAGTGAGTCAAGGGAGGGGGGCCATGAAGGATCACCCCTCCACTTT	CASSESREGGHEGSPLHF
TRBV27	TRBJ2-2	-	-	TGTGCCAGCAGTTTCTCAGGGGCCTACACCGGGGAGCTGTTTTTT	CASSFSGAYTGELFF
TRBV24-1	TRBJ1-2	-	TRBD1	TGTGCCACCTCGGGACAGGGGGAAAACTATGGCTACACCTTC	CATSGQGENYGYTF
TRBV5-5	TRBJ1-5	once	TRBD1	TGTGCCAGCAGCCGGGACAGGGGGGGCAATCAGCCCCAGCATTTT	CASSRDRGGNQPQHF
TRBV6-5	TRBJ1-3	-	TRBD1	TGTGCCAGCAGACAGGGGTCTGGAAACACCATATATTTT	CASRQGSGNTIYF
TRBV4-2	TRBJ1-5	-	-	TGTGCCAGCAGCCAAGAGGACAGAAGGGGCAATCAGCCCCAGCATTTT	CASSQEDRRGNQPQHF
TRBV5-5	TRBJ1-5	-	-	TGTGCCAGCAGCTTTACCGGGGCCAATAGCAATCAGCCCCAGCATTTT	CASSFTGANSNQPQHF
TRBV5-1	TRBJ2-2	-	-	TGCGCCAGCATCAACGGGGGCGAGATCACCGGGGAGCTGTTTTTT	CASINGGEITGELFF
TRBV7-9	TRBJ2-2	-	-	TGTGCCAGCAGCCCAAACACCGGGGAGCTGTTTTTT	CASSPNTGELFF
TRBV11-2	TRBJ2-5	-	TRBD1	TGTGCCAGCAGCGGCCGGGACAGGGCTCAAGAGACCCAGTACTTC	CASSGRDRAQETQYF
TRBV27	TRBJ2-1	-	-	TGTGCCAGCAGTCCCCAATGGCTGTCCGGTGAGCAGTTCTTC	CASSPQWLSGEQFF
TRBV28	TRBJ1-2	once	-	TGTGCCAGCAGTTTACAGAACTATGGCTACACCTTC	CASSLQNYGYTF
TRBV24-1	TRBJ1-5	-	-	TGTGCCACCAGTGAACAGAATAGCAATCAGCCCCAGCATTTT	CATSEQNSNQPQHF
TRBV10-3	TRBJ1-1	-	-	TGTGCCGCAGGGGCTACTGAAGCTTTCTTT	CAAGATEAFF
TRBV19	TRBJ1-1	-	-	TGTGCCAGTAGTTACGGAACAGTTCAAGCTTTCTTT	CASSYGTVQAFF
TRBV5-1	TRBJ2-2	-	TRBD2	TGCGCCAGCAGCTTGGGCCTAGCGGGAGGCATCACCGGGGAGCTGTTTTTT	CASSLGLAGGITGELFF
TRBV27	TRBJ2-7	once	-	TGTGCCAGCAGCGCTGGGGGTACCGGGGGAGAGCAGTACTTC	CASSAGGTGGEQYF
TRBV7-3	TRBJ2-3	-	-	TGTGCCAGCAGCCGTTCTGTGGGAGTAGATACGCAGTATTTT	CASSRSVGVDTQYF
TRBV28	TRBJ2-1	-	-	TGTGCCAGCAGTTCCCACTCGACGGGGGACAGTTACAATGAGCAGTTCTTC	CASSSHSTGDSYNEQFF
TRBV5-4	TRBJ2-5	-	-	TGTGCCAGCAGCTTGGGGGTAGAGGACCAAGAGACCCAGTACTTC	CASSLGVEDQETQYF
TRBV5-6	TRBJ1-1	few	-	TGTGCCAGCAGCTCCGGGGGGGGCACTGAAGCTTTCTTT	CASSSGGGTEAFF
TRBV5-1	TRBJ2-3	-	TRBD2	TGCGCCAGCAGCTTGGGGACTAGCGGGACAGATACGCAGTATTTT	CASSLGTSGTDTQYF
TRBV5-1	TRBJ2-1	-	-	TGCGCCAGCAGCAAACCGGGACTCAGCCTCTACAATGAGCAGTTCTTC	CASSKPGLSLYNEQFF
TRBV28	TRBJ1-2	once	-	TGTGCCAGCAGTTTATCCCGATATGGCTACACCTTC	CASSLSRYGYTF
TRBV27	TRBJ2-7	-	TRBD2	TGTGCCAGCACCACTCGGACTAGCGGAGCTTACGAGCAGTACTTC	CASTTRTSGAYEQYF
TRBV6-6	TRBJ2-7	-	-	TGTGCCAGCACCTTCGGGCAGAACCACTACGAGCAGTACTTC	CASTFGQNHYEQYF
TRBV18	TRBJ1-2	-	-	TGTGCCAGCTCACCACCTTCGGGGGGGTTCAACTATGGCTACACCTTC	CASSPPSGGFNYGYTF
TRBV30	TRBJ2-3	-	-	TGTGCCTGGAGTTTGGGGGGCGGCACAGATACGCAGTATTTT	CAWSLGGGTDTQYF
TRBV5-4	TRBJ1-1	-	-	TGTGCCAGCAGCCGGGAGGCTGAAGCTTTCTTT	CASSREAEAFF
TRBV28	TRBJ2-2	-	-	TGTGCCAGCAGTCCGCCGGGGGGCGGGGCCCCCACCGGGGAGCTGTTTTTT	CASSPPGGGAPTGELFF
TRBV11-2	TRBJ2-1	once	-	TGTGCCAGCAGCTTACATGGCGGGGGCGCCTACAATGAGCAGTTCTTC	CASSLHGGGAYNEQFF